Reported below is one T cell receptor beta chain. Original analysis: Amplification of reference gene primers provided the estimated nucleated cell counts. TCRdb's table, derived via immunoSEQ multiplex PCR, lists solely in-frame clones and lacks some. The V and J calls and the clone size are those of that table, but D and trimming were determined from the DNA. The table records under 400,000 clones, around nine tenths of them present only once. This sample was taken from a study of blood T cell repertoires in COVID-19. The CDR3 is 15 amino acids. V shed 8 bases, J shed 5 bases, and the junction held 13 bases outside the gene matches. CDR1 and CDR2 (germline): SGHNT, YENEEA.

The rearrangement joins TRBV11-3 to TRBJ2-7, with 9 bases lining up with TRBD1. Material for sequencing was PBMCs or T cells enriched from blood (not recorded which). This sequence was found in a woman younger than 45 who had been exposed to COVID-19. Here the CDR3 DNA reads TGTGCCAGCCTAGATAGTAGGACAGGGGACCACGAGCAGTACTTC. Protein sequence: CASLDSRTGDHEQYF.